These 23 T cell receptor beta chains were sequenced from one sample in a study of radiotherapy plus CTLA-4 blockade in lung cancer. The protocol was immunoSEQ multiplex PCR, while the TCRdb copy is restricted to in-frame clones and leaves out a portion. Among more than 90,000 clones listed, 81% were seen once. Sequences were derived from peripheral blood, sampled from a patient treated with radiotherapy plus ipilimumab. These receptors were obtained from a human donor with non-small cell lung cancer that progressed on radiotherapy plus ipilimumab. Some clones in this sample may be carry-over from other donors' samples.

The chain has TRBV4-2 and TRBJ2-2, with 9 bases aligning to TRBD1. The CDR3 is 15 residues long. Trimming at V came to 7 bases and at J to 3 bases, leaving 6 bases not matched to a gene. Germline lookup yields CDR1 LGHNA and CDR2 YNFKEQ. The CDR3 coding sequence is TGTGCCAGCACCCCGGGACAGGGATACACCGGGGAGCTGTTTTTT. Translated, it gives CASTPGQGYTGELFF.

The J gene is TRBJ2-7, the V gene TRBV27; the match to TRBD1 covers 9 bases. Looked up from germline, CDR1 is MNHEY and CDR2 is SMNVEV (reference sequence). The CDR3 is 14 residues long. The junction had 5 bases not matched to a gene; V was cut back by 6 bases and J by 2 bases. The CDR3 loop is CASRRTGETYEQYF. The CDR3 DNA reads as TGTGCCAGCAGGCGGACAGGGGAAACCTACGAGCAGTACTTC.

The chain has TRBV6-5 and TRBJ1-6, with D unresolved. Trimming removed 6 bases from V and 8 bases from J, with 8 bases in between. The CDR3 sequence is 12 residues long. Germline values: CDR1 MNHEY, CDR2 SVGAGI. Written as DNA, the CDR3 is TGTGCCAGCAGCCAGGCAGATTCACCCCTCCACTTT. It encodes CASSQADSPLHF.

This clone was observed a few times. The CDR3 bases are TGTGCCAGCAGTCTCCCGACTAGCGGGGACACCGGGGAGCTGTTTTTT. This translates into CASSLPTSGDTGELFF. The J gene is TRBJ2-2, the V gene TRBV27; 11 positions agree with TRBD2. The CDR3 loop spans 16 amino acids. The J segment lost 3 bases and the V segment lost 5 bases, leaving 5 bases of the junction unmatched. Per the germline V gene, CDR1 is MNHEY and CDR2 is SMNVEV (reference sequence).

J is TRBJ1-4 and V is TRBV28, with 7 bases aligning to TRBD1. The germline V gene has CDR1 MDHEN and CDR2 SYDVKM. The CDR3 contains 15 residues. The ends lost 2 bases at V and 6 bases at J; junction bases unmatched: 6. In DNA form, the CDR3 reads TGTGCCAGCAGTTTAAGCACTGGGACAGATGAAAAACTGTTTTTT. Translation gives CASSLSTGTDEKLFF.

The chain couples TRBV5-4 to TRBJ1-2; a possible D gene is TRBD1 (5 bases). This CDR3 comprises 15 residues. The V gene lost 7 bases and the J gene lost 0 bases, with 16 bases spanning the gap. From germline, CDR1 is SGHNT and CDR2 YYREEE (reference sequence). CDR3 residues: CASSTPQGTNYGYTF. The CDR3 DNA reads as TGTGCCAGCTCAACGCCGCAGGGCACTAACTATGGCTACACCTTC. The full variable domain, in which reference TRBV5-4 and TRBJ1-2 provide the parts outside the CDR3, is ETGVTQSPTHLIKTRGQQVTLRCSSQSGHNTVSWYQQALGQGPQFIFQYYREEENGRGNFPPRFSGLQFPNYSSELNVNALELDDSALYLCASSTPQGTNYGYTFGSGTRLTVV.

This clone was counted between two and nine times. The chain joins TRBV6-5 to TRBJ1-1; D is perhaps TRBD1 (6 bases). Looked up from germline, CDR1 is MNHEY and CDR2 is SVGAGI. CDR3 size: 13 residues. Between the trimmed V and J ends, which lost 2 bases and 10 bases, there was a span of 14 bases. Here the CDR3 reads CASSYTGGGGAFF. Written as DNA, the CDR3 is TGTGCCAGCAGTTACACGGGGGGCGGGGGAGCTTTCTTT.

The V gene is TRBV5-8, the J gene TRBJ2-5; 12 bases align to TRBD1. The CDR3 length is 17 residues. In germline, CDR1 is SGHTS, CDR2 YDEGEE. After removal of 3 bases from V and 5 bases from J, the junction contained 11 bases not matched to a gene. This CDR3 is CASSSGQGAGRGETQYF. The CDR3 DNA is TGTGCCAGCAGCTCGGGACAGGGGGCGGGGAGGGGGGAGACCCAGTACTTC.

This clone was seen a single time. This chain joins TRBV21-1 and TRBJ1-1; whether TRBD1, the table's D call, matches the DNA was not checked. TRBV21-1 is a pseudogene segment. The CDR3 contains 16 residues. As DNA, the CDR3 is TGTGCCAGCAGCAGTGGGTCCCCACAGGGGTTGACTGAAGCTTTCTTT. Protein: CASSSGSPQGLTEAFF.

This clone was found a few times. The chain couples TRBV19 to TRBJ1-3; TRBD1 is a possible D gene (5 bases). The CDR3 runs 16 residues. Germline V gene sequence: CDR1 LNHDA, CDR2 SQIVND (reference sequence). Deletions cut 5 bases from V and 0 bases from J, with 14 bases between. The CDR3 reads CASSVRDGFSGNTIYF. CDR3 sequence (DNA): TGTGCCAGTAGTGTACGGGACGGATTCTCTGGAAACACCATATATTTT.

The genes are TRBV4-2 and TRBJ1-1; 10 bases match TRBD1. The CDR3 totals 16 residues. CDR1 and CDR2 from the germline V gene are LGHNA and YNFKEQ. Trimming at V came to 0 bases and at J to 4 bases, leaving 5 bases not matched to a gene. The CDR3 region has the DNA TGTGCCAGCAGCCAAGAGGGTCGGACAGGGGGCACTGAAGCTTTCTTT. The encoded protein is CASSQEGRTGGTEAFF.

The rearrangement links TRBV11-2 to TRBJ2-3; 8 bases match TRBD1. The germline gives CDR1 SGHAT, CDR2 FQNNGV. The CDR3 loop spans 17 amino acids. Trimming at V came to 3 bases and at J to 6 bases, leaving 14 bases not matched to a gene. The CDR3 reads CASSFYVASTGVDTQYF. The CDR3 region has the DNA TGTGCCAGCAGCTTTTACGTCGCTTCGACAGGGGTCGATACGCAGTATTTT.

The J gene is TRBJ2-5, the V gene TRBV18; D ambiguous. Looked up from germline, CDR1 is KGHSH and CDR2 is LQKENI. Trimming cost V 4 bases and J 2 bases, with 2 bases left between them. The CDR3 runs 11 residues. The CDR3 sequence is CASSQQETQYF. Here the CDR3 DNA reads TGTGCCAGCTCACAACAAGAGACCCAGTACTTC.

The CDR3 DNA sequence: TGTGCCAGCAGCTTGGCCACAGGGGGTAGTATTCTAGCCAAAAACATTCAGTACTTC. Translating gives CASSLATGGSILAKNIQYF. The rearrangement links TRBV5-4 to TRBJ2-4; 8 bases match TRBD1. The V gene's germline CDR1 is SGHNT and CDR2 YYREEE (reference sequence). CDR3 length: 19 amino acids. V lost 0 bases to trimming and J lost 0 bases; unmatched junction nucleotides: 11.

The chain recombines TRBV27 with TRBJ1-6; no firm D call. V dropped 5 bases and J dropped 10 bases, with 9 bases sitting between them. Germline V lookup: CDR1 MNHEY, CDR2 SMNVEV (reference sequence). This CDR3 is 12 amino acids long. This CDR3 is CASSAGISPLHF. The CDR3 DNA sequence: TGTGCCAGCAGTGCAGGCATATCACCCCTCCACTTT.

V gene TRBV21-1 combines with J gene TRBJ2-7; TRBD2 was called by the table and not checked on the DNA. TRBV21-1 is reported as a pseudogene. The CDR3 covers 19 residues. CDR3 bases: TGTGCCAGCAGCAAAGGAGGGACTAGCGGGGGGGGTAGTCCCTACGAGCAGTACTTC. Protein product: CASSKGGTSGGGSPYEQYF.

The rearrangement joins TRBV7-2 to TRBJ2-1, with TRBD1 as a possible D gene (6 bases). The CDR3 has 12 amino acids. Per the germline V gene, CDR1 is SGHTA and CDR2 is FQGNSA. Trimming cost V 4 bases and J 13 bases, with 14 bases left between them. The CDR3 region is CASSSSWDTQFF. The DNA for the CDR3 is TGTGCCAGCAGCTCCTCGTGGGACACCCAGTTCTTC.

This clone was counted only a few times. In DNA, the CDR3 is TGTGCCAGCAGCTTGGACCGGGGGGCGGGTAATTCACCCCTCCACTTT. It yields the protein CASSLDRGAGNSPLHF. V usage is TRBV5-6 and J usage is TRBJ1-6; maybe TRBD1 (6 bases). The CDR3 loop spans 16 amino acids. Trimming left V 0 bases short and J 6 bases short, with 13 bases between. Germline lookup yields CDR1 SGHDT and CDR2 YYEEEE.

The chain recombines TRBV11-2 with TRBJ2-3; no reliable D call. V lost 1 base and J lost 2, with 4 bases in between. From germline, CDR1 is SGHAT and CDR2 FQNNGV. This CDR3 region has 13 residues. The CDR3 reads CASSLVFTDTQYF. The CDR3, as DNA: TGTGCCAGCAGCTTAGTATTCACAGATACGCAGTATTTT.

The gene calls are TRBV7-9 and TRBJ2-2; 10 nucleotides match TRBD1. Germline-derived CDR1 and CDR2 are SEHNR and FQNEAQ (reference sequence). The CDR3 runs 18 residues. J gave up 3 bases and V 0 bases, and 7 bases lay outside the gene matches. The CDR3 DNA reads as TGTGCCAGCAGCTTAGCAAGAATCGGGACAGGGGACACCGGGGAGCTGTTTTTT. Its protein product is CASSLARIGTGDTGELFF.

V is TRBV7-2 and J is TRBJ1-4, with D maybe TRBD1 (6 bases). Trimming left V 4 bases short and J 8 bases short, with 17 bases between. This CDR3 comprises 15 residues. Germline CDR1 and CDR2: SGHTA and FQGNSA. CDR3 in amino acids: CASSYQSGDGEKLFF. As DNA, the CDR3 is TGTGCCAGCAGCTACCAATCAGGGGATGGAGAAAAACTGTTTTTT.

The chain joins TRBV11-3 to TRBJ2-6; D gene uncertain. Germline V CDR1 and CDR2: SGHNT, YENEEA. V lost 4 bases to trimming and J lost 0 bases, with 10 bases between them. The CDR3 covers 16 residues. CDR3 sequence reads: CASSSTVVSGANVLTF. The CDR3 nucleotides are TGTGCCAGCAGCTCAACGGTTGTCTCTGGGGCCAACGTCCTGACTTTC.

This chain links TRBV5-1 with TRBJ1-3; D is ambiguous. Germline CDR1 is SGHRS and CDR2 is YFSETQ. Deletions cut 4 bases from V and 0 bases from J, with 11 bases between. The CDR3 totals 15 residues. Written as DNA, the CDR3 is TGCGCCAGCAGCGAAGGACGGTCCTCTGGAAACACCATATATTTT. This gives the protein CASSEGRSSGNTIYF.